The clone carrying this TCR beta chain was observed a handful of times. Its antigen is undetermined. Germline CDR1 is MRHNA and CDR2 is SNTAGT. V dropped 5 bases and J dropped 9; count of bases not matched to a gene: 3. The CDR3 is made up of 14 amino acids. The entry originates in a study of cytomegalovirus exposure and HLA in healthy donors. Findings and limits, study-wide: In a later analysis, HLA-associated TCR beta chains were more clonally expanded than equally common others.

This PCR relied on a set of 60 Vbeta primers and 13 Jbeta primers. Measured with immunoSEQ multiplex PCR; TCRdb has only the in-frame clones, and not every one. The data hold some 110,000 clones, with about 69% observed a single time. This sequence originates from a woman between 18 and 29 years old in good health and CMV-seronegative. The gene calls are TRBV6-4 and TRBJ2-1; 14 bases agree with TRBD2. The sample was PBMCs. The CDR3 loop reads CASSRTSGGLEQFF. DNA for the CDR3: TGTGCCAGCAGTCGGACTAGCGGGGGGCTTGAGCAGTTCTTC.